These T cell receptor beta chains were read from a single sample in a study of beta chain features in type 1 diabetes. Data came from immunoSEQ multiplex PCR; TCRdb stores just in-frame clones and leaves some out. The profile shows under 300,000 clones, approximately 25% of them singletons. Material: naive CD4+ T cells from blood. All receptors derive from a woman aged 25 to 39 with type 1 diabetes. The CDR3 runs from the conserved cysteine through the conserved F or W. A D gene is named only where the DNA matches it firmly. For some rows the clone size is stated as once, few or many, or as a class when expanded; others skip it.

V	J	size	D	CDR3	DNA
TRBV18	TRBJ2-5	-	-	CASSPSVNNQETQYF	TGTGCCAGCTCACCATCCGTTAATAATCAAGAGACCCAGTACTTC
TRBV18	TRBJ1-4	-	TRBD1	CASSPDRGNEKLFF	TGTGCCAGCTCACCGGACAGGGGAAATGAAAAACTGTTTTTT
TRBV5-6	TRBJ2-1	few	-	CASSSRDEQFF	TGTGCCAGCAGCTCCCGCGATGAGCAGTTCTTC
TRBV27	TRBJ1-1	-	-	CASSLSLQVREAFF	TGTGCCAGCAGTTTATCGCTACAGGTGAGGGAAGCTTTCTTT
TRBV30	TRBJ2-3	-	TRBD2	CAWRGTRIITDTQYF	TGTGCCTGGAGGGGGACTAGGATTATCACAGATACGCAGTATTTT
TRBV4-1	TRBJ1-2	few	-	CASSLRTGNGDYGYTF	TGCGCCAGCAGCCTTAGAACAGGGAATGGGGACTATGGCTACACCTTC
TRBV5-1	TRBJ1-5	-	-	CASSLSYGNQPQHF	TGCGCCAGCAGCTTGAGTTACGGGAATCAGCCCCAGCATTTT
TRBV15	TRBJ2-3	-	-	CATSTRTVSTDTQYF	TGTGCCACCAGCACCCGGACAGTTAGCACAGATACGCAGTATTTT
TRBV27	TRBJ2-1	few	-	CATRGAHNEQFF	TGTGCGACTCGCGGGGCACACAATGAGCAGTTCTTC
TRBV28	TRBJ1-2	few	TRBD1	CASRRTGYGYTF	TGTGCCAGCAGAAGGACAGGGTATGGCTACACCTTC
TRBV13	TRBJ1-2	few	TRBD1	CATLRTGDGYTF	TGTGCCACCCTACGGACAGGAGATGGCTACACCTTC
TRBV6-5	TRBJ2-7	-	TRBD1	CASSYLPGTGNHEQYF	TGTGCCAGCAGTTACTTACCCGGGACAGGGAACCACGAGCAGTACTTC
TRBV5-6	TRBJ2-2	few	-	CASSLGTVGELFF	TGTGCCAGCAGCTTGGGTACGGTCGGGGAGCTGTTTTTT
TRBV5-1	TRBJ1-1	-	-	CASSLESRPNTEAFF	TGCGCCAGCAGCTTGGAATCCAGGCCGAACACTGAAGCTTTCTTT
TRBV19	TRBJ2-2	-	-	CASSRQPANTGELFF	TGTGCCAGTAGTAGACAGCCCGCGAACACCGGGGAGCTGTTTTTT
TRBV4-1	TRBJ2-5	-	TRBD1	CASSQTGQEGETQYF	TGCGCCAGCAGCCAAACGGGACAGGAGGGAGAGACCCAGTACTTC
TRBV4-1	TRBJ1-5	few	TRBD1	CASSQGTGGTQMGQPQHF	TGCGCCAGCAGCCAAGGGACAGGGGGCACCCAGATGGGTCAGCCCCAGCATTTT
TRBV5-1	TRBJ1-1	few	TRBD1	CASSGQGADTEAFF	TGCGCCAGCAGCGGACAGGGGGCCGACACTGAAGCTTTCTTT
TRBV19	TRBJ2-1	few	TRBD2	CASSIGLAGVGEQFF	TGTGCCAGTAGTATTGGACTAGCGGGAGTTGGTGAGCAGTTCTTC
TRBV4-2	TRBJ1-2	-	-	CASSNRDYGYTF	TGTGCCAGCAGCAACCGGGACTATGGCTACACCTTC
TRBV4-1	TRBJ2-7	few	-	CASFPGPGTPFYEQYF	TGCGCCAGCTTCCCCGGTCCCGGGACACCTTTCTACGAGCAGTACTTC
TRBV7-3	TRBJ2-2	-	TRBD1	CASSLKAGGIAGELFF	TGTGCCAGCAGCTTAAAGGCAGGGGGAATAGCCGGGGAGCTGTTTTTT